Listed here is a single T cell receptor beta chain. Antigen: not known. The individuals who served as donors were healthy Caucasians living in Russia, aged about 6 to 95. Isolated PBMCs totaled at least 6 million in each sample. The extraction recovered at least 6 micrograms of total RNA per sample. A second roughly 6 to 12 cycle PCR used barcoded and J-beta primers. TCRdb re-derived calls from the 5' RACE reads in MiXCR, one entry per CDR3 protein. The sample lists 1.5 million to 2 million distinct CDR3 sequences; about 28% were seen once. This specimen comes from a study of blood T cells in healthy people across ages. V trimming: 4 bases; J trimming: 4 bases; junction bases outside the gene matches: 5. The length of the CDR3 is 14 residues. Looked up from germline, CDR1 is GTSNPN and CDR2 is SVGIG (reference sequence). Study-wide results and limits: Underestimates were what the diversity estimates from one million T cells were considered to be.

The receptor's source is a woman between 25 and 40 years old in good health. The sample comprised blood. The chain couples TRBV30 to TRBJ2-1; the match to TRBD2 covers 9 bases. The CDR3 reads CAWTSGVRYNEQFF. In DNA form, the CDR3 reads TGTGCCTGGACTAGCGGGGTACGTTACAATGAGCAGTTCTTC.